The source of this T cell receptor beta chain is a study of somatic mutations in cytotoxic T cells in rheumatoid arthritis. Comments on this clone: Its antigen is currently unknown.

Study-level results: CD8+ clonality rose with age in rheumatoid arthritis patients, unlike in healthy controls.

Germline CDR1 reads SGDLS; CDR2 reads YYNGEE. Trimming pared 7 bases from V and 0 bases from J, leaving 9 bases between. This CDR3 contains 13 residues. Profiled with immunoSEQ multiplex PCR; TCRdb holds only in-frame clones, not every one. The sample includes about 11,000 clones, approximately 80% seen only once; the top ten take roughly 9%. Isolating CD4+ and CD8+ cells involved positive magnetic bead selection on an AutoMACS. Their purity was then checked by flow cytometry. The chain is built from TRBV9 and TRBJ2-3, with D perhaps matching TRBD2 (5 bases). Specimen: CD8+ T cells sorted from blood. The TCR sequence derives from a woman aged 55-75 years with rheumatoid arthritis. The CDR3: CASGSGSTDTQYF. The CDR3 bases are TGTGCCAGCGGAAGCGGAAGCACAGATACGCAGTATTTT.